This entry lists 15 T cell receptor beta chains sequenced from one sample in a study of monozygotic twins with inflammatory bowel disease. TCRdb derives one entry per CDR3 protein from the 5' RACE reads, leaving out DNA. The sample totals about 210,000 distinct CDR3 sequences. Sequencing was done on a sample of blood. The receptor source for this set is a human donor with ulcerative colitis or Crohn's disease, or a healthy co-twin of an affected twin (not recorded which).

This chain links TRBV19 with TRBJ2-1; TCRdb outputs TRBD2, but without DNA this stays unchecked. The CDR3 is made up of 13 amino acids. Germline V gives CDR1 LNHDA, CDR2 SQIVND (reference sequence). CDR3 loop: CASSGGRGREQFF.

This CDR3 is CSAPNRVQGDTQYF. The chain combines TRBV20-1 with TRBJ2-3; TCRdb's D call, TRBD1, is unchecked because there is no DNA. The CDR3 runs to 14 residues. Looked up from germline, CDR1 is DFQATT and CDR2 is SNEGSKA (reference sequence).

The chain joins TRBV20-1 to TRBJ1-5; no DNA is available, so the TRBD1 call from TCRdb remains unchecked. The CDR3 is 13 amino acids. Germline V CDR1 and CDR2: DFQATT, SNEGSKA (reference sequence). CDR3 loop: CSARLQGGQPQHF.

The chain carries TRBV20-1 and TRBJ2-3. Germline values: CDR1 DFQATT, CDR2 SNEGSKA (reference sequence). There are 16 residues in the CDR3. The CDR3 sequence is CSARDHRTGRTDTQYF.

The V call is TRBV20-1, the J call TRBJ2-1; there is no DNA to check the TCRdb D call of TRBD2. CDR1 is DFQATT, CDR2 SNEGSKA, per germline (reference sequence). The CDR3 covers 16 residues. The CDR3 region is CSASAPALAGGNEQFF.

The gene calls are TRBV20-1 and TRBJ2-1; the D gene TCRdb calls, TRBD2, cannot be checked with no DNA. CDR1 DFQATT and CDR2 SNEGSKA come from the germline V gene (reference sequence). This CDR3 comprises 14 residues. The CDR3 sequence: CSAKRGAHYNEQFF.

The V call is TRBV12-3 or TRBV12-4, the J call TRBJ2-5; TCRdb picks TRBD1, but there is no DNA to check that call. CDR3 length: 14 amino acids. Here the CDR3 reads CASSPGGHQETQYF.

The CDR3 is CASSQDLGGAYEQYF. The chain employs TRBV4-1 and TRBJ2-7. The CDR3 runs to 15 residues. The germline CDR1 and CDR2 sequences are MGHRA and YSYEKL.

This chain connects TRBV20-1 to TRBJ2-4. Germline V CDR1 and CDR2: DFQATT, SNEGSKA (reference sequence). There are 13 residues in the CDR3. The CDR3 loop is CSASLDGMDIQYF.

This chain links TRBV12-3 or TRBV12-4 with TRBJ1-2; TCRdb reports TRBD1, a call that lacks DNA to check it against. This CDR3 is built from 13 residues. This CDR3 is CASSPAGGYGYTF.

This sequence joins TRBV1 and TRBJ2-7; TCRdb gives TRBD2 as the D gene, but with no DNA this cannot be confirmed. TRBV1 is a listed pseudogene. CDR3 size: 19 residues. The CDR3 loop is CTSSPPPGLAGGPLYEQYF.

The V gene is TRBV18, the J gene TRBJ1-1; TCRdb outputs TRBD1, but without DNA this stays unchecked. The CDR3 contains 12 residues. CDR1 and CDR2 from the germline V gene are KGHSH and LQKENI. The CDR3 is CASSPRAGEAFF.

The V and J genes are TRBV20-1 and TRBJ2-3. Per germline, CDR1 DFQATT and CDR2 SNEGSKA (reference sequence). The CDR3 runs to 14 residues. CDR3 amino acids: CSAGDTSATDTQYF.

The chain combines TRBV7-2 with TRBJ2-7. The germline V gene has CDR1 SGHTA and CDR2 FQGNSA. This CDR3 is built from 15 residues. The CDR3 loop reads CASSLIGAGAYEQYF. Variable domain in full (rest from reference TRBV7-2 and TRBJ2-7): GAGVSQSPSNKVTEKGKDVELRCDPISGHTALYWYRQSLGQGLEFLIYFQGNSAPDKSGLPSDRFSAERTGGSVSTLTIQRTQQEDSAVYLCASSLIGAGAYEQYFGPGTRLTVT.

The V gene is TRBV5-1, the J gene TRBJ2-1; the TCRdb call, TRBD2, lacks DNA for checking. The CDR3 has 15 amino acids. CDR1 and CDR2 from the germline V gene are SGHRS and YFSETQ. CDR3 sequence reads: CASSLDVSGGKFSFF. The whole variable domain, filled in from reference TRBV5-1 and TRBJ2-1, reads KAGVTQTPRYLIKTRGQQVTLSCSPISGHRSVSWYQQTPGQGLQFLFEYFSETQRNKGNFPGRFSGRQFSNSRSEMNVSTLELGDSALYLCASSLDVSGGKFSFFGPGTRLTVL.